This is a list of T cell receptor beta chains from one sample in a study of CD8 T cells in Susac syndrome. TCRdb reprocessed the immunoSEQ multiplex PCR reads with MiXCR, giving one entry per CDR3 protein. Among 200,000 to 250,000 distinct CDR3 sequences, 95% were seen once, and the ten largest hold 0.075% to 0.095%. The sequenced sample consisted of CD4+ T cells from PBMCs. Receptors originate from a human donor with multiple sclerosis. Each CDR3 is given without its conserved first and last residue.

cdr3_length	v_call	cdr3_aa
11	TRBV30	AWTASSGNTIY
12	TRBV27	ASRPRDRVGEQY
13	TRBV18	ASSPWLAEDNEQF
13	TRBV15	ATSRETGSGETQY
14	TRBV3-1	ASSQGPGLAKNIQY
12	TRBV12-3/TRBV12-4	ASSPPGPWETQY
14	TRBV5-1	ASSFTSGANTGELF
13	TRBV23-1	ASRITGKRIYEQY
11	TRBV12-3/TRBV12-4	ASSSRDREGYT
12	TRBV12-3/TRBV12-4	ASNEWGSSYEQY
15	TRBV20-1	SARDLRTSGLPYEQY
13	TRBV20-1	SAREAGGPRETQY
12	TRBV20-1	SASRPGGSNEQF
14	TRBV18	ASSQGTGVGANVLT
12	TRBV20-1	SARLAGEGNIQY
14	TRBV5-1	ASSPTRDRGYNEQF
12	TRBV18	ASSPQAQDYGYT
14	TRBV7-2	ASSPYYDRIPYEQY
13	TRBV29-1	SAGETGGGVNTQY
12	TRBV30	AWSAPGGGDTQY
12	TRBV6-2/TRBV6-3	ASSYGLAHPEQY
12	TRBV15	ATSRDTGANVLT
11	TRBV5-1	ASSSGTGTEQY
14	TRBV10-3	AISESMYRQNTEAF
10	TRBV29-1	STRTDDYEQY
15	TRBV5-1	ASSFRPTSGSSYEQY
12	TRBV28	ASSVLANKETQY
12	TRBV28	ASNKGARQETQY
13	TRBV4-2	ASSQTTGNTGELF
12	TRBV28	ASSFPKNTDTQY
10	TRBV20-1	SAGGQGFEAF
11	TRBV29-1	SVDGLGRNEQF
9	TRBV12-3/TRBV12-4	ASSYRDKQF
11	TRBV9	ASSVGNNEKLF
15	TRBV12-3/TRBV12-4	ASSQSGPLILNTEAF
10	TRBV2	ASGVVEETQY
11	TRBV14	ASSQDARRTQY
12	TRBV7-9	ASSLANSNTEAF
14	TRBV3-1	ASSQRAGGSYSPLH
13	TRBV18	ASSSWTPSTDTQY
15	TRBV7-9	ASSLAGTSGRGYEQY
9	TRBV30	AWSRGHEQF